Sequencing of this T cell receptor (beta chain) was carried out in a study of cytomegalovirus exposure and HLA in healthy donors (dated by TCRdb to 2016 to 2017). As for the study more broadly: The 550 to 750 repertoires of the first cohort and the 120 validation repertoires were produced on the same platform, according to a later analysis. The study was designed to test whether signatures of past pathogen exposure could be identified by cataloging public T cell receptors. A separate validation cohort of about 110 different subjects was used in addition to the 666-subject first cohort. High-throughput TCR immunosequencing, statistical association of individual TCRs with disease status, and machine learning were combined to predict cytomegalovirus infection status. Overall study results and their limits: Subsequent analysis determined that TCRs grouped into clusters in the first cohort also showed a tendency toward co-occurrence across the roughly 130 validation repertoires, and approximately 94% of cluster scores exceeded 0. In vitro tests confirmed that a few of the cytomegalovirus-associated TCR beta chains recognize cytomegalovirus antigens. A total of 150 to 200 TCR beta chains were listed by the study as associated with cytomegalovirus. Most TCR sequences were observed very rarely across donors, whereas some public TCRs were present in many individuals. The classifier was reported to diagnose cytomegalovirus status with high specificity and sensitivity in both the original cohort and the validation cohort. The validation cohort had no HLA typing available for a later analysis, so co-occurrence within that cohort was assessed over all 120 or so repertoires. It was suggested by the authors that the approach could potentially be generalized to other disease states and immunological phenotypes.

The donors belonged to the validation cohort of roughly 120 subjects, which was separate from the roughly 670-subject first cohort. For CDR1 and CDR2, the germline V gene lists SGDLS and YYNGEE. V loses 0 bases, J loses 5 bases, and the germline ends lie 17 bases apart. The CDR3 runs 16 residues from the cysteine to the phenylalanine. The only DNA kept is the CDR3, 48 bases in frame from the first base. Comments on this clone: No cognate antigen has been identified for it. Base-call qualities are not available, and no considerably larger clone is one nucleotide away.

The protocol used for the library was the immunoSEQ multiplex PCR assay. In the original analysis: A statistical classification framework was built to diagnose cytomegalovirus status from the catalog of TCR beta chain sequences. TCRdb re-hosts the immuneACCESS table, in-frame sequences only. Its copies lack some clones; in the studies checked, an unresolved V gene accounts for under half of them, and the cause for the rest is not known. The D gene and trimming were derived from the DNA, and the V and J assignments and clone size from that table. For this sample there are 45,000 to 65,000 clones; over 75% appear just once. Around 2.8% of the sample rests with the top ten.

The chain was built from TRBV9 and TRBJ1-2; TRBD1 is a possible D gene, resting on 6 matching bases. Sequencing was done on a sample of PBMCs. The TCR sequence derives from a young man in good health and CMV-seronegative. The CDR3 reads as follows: CASSVASQGPGYGYTF. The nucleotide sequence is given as TGTGCCAGCAGCGTAGCTAGCCAGGGGCCAGGGTATGGCTACACCTTC. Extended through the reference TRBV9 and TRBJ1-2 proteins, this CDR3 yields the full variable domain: DSGVTQTPKHLITATGQRVTLRCSPRSGDLSVYWYQQSLDQGLQFLIQYYNGEERAKGNILERFSAQQFPDLHSELNLSSLELGDSALYFCASSVASQGPGYGYTFGSGTRLTVV.